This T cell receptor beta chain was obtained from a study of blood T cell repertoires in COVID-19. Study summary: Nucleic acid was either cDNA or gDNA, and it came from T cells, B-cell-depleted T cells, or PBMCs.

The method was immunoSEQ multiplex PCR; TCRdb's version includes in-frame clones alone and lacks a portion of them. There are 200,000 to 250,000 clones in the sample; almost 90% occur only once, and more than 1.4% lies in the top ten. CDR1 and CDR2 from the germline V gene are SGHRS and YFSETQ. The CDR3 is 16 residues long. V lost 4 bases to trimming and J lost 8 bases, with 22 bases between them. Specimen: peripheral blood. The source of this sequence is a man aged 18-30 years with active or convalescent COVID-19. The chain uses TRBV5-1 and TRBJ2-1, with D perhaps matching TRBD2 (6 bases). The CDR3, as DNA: TGCGCCAGCAGCATACAAGGGGACTCCGGGTCCTATGAGCAGTTCTTC. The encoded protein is CASSIQGDSGSYEQFF.